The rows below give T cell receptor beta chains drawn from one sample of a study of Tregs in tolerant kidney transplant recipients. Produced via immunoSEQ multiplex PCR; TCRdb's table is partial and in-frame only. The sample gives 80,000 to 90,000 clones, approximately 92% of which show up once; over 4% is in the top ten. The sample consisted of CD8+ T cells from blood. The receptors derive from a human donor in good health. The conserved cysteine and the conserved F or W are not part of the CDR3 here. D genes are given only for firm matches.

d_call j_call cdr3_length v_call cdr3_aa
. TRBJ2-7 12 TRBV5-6 ASSFVDWPYEQY
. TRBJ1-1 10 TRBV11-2 ASRKRGTEAF
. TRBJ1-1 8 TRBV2 ASKLVEAF
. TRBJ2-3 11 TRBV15 ATSRVKTDTQY
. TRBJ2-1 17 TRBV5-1 ASSLKSAGRVVSYNEQF
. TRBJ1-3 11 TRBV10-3 AITPGSGNTIY
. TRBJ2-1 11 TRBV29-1 SVEGDRYNEQF
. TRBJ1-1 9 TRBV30 AWSLNTEAF
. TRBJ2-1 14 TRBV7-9 ASSSVAASSYNEQF
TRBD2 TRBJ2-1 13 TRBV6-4 ASSDSSGGANEQF
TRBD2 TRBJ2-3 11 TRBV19 ASSSLAIDTQY
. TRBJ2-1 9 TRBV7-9 ASRRDSEQF
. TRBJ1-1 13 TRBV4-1 ASSQSGPLNTEAF
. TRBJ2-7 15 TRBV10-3 AISEGTGTKGPYEQY
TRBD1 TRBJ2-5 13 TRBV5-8 ASSQERGLKETQY
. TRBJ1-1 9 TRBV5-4 ASRIRDEAF
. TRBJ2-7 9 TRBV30 AWSASYEQY
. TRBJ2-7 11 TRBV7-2 ASSLGIYYEQY
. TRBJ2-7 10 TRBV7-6 ASSLGGDEQY
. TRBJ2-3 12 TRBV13 ASSLGQATDTQY
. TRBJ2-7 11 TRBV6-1 ASSQWTRQEQY
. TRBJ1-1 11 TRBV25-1 ASSEWGGGEAF